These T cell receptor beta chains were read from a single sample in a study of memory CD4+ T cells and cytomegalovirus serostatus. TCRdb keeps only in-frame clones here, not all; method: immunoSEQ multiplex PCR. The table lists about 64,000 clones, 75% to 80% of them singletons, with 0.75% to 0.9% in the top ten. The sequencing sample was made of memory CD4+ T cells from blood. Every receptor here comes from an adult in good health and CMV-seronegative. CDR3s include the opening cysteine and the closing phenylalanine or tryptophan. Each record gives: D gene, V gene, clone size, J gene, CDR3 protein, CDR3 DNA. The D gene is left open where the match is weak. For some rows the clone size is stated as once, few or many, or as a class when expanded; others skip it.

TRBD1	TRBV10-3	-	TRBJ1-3	CAITAEGAFGNTIYF	TGTGCCATCACTGCAGAGGGGGCTTTTGGAAACACCATATATTTT
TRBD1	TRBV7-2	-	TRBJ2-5	CASSLRQGGGTQYF	TGTGCCAGCAGCTTAAGACAGGGTGGGGGGACCCAGTACTTC
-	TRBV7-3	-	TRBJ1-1	CASSLQGLNTEAFF	TGTGCCAGCAGCTTACAGGGCCTGAACACTGAAGCTTTCTTT
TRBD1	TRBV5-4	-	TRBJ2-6	CASSAGTGGSGANVLTF	TGTGCCAGCAGCGCCGGGACAGGGGGCTCTGGGGCCAACGTCCTGACTTTC
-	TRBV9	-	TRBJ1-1	CASSLSDWNTEAFF	TGTGCCAGCAGCCTCTCGGACTGGAACACTGAAGCTTTCTTT
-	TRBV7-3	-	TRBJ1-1	CASSLTGEAGMNTEAFF	TGTGCCAGCAGCTTAACAGGGGAGGCAGGGATGAACACTGAAGCTTTCTTT
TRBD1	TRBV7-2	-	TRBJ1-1	CASSLARPGGGTEAFF	TGTGCCAGCAGCTTAGCGCGGCCAGGGGGCGGAACTGAAGCTTTCTTT
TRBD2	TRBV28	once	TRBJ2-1	CASSSRLAVYNEQFF	TGTGCCAGCAGTTCCCGACTAGCGGTATACAATGAGCAGTTCTTC
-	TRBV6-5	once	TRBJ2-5	CASSYSGGTQYF	TGTGCCAGCAGTTACTCGGGGGGGACCCAGTACTTC
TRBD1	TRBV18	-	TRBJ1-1	CASSPGGQGKSAEAFF	TGTGCCAGCTCACCGGGGGGACAGGGAAAGTCCGCTGAAGCTTTCTTT
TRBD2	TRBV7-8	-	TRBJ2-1	CASSIIAGVAQFF	TGTGCCAGCAGCATAATAGCGGGAGTGGCACAGTTCTTC
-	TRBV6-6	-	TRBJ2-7	CASSYGQYSYEQYF	TGTGCCAGCAGTTACGGACAGTACTCCTACGAGCAGTACTTC
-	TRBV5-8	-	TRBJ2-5	CASGIRASVLPETQYF	TGTGCCAGCGGTATTCGGGCGTCTGTACTCCCAGAGACCCAGTACTTC
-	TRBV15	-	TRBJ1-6	CATSRTTSDSPLHF	TGTGCCACCAGCCGGACAACCTCTGATTCACCCCTCCACTTT
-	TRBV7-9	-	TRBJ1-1	CASSSGPVLWTEAFF	TGTGCCAGCAGCTCCGGACCGGTCCTATGGACTGAAGCTTTCTTT
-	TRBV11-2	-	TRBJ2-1	CASSPRGGGSAYNEQFF	TGTGCCAGCAGCCCAAGAGGGGGGGGCTCCGCCTACAATGAGCAGTTCTTC
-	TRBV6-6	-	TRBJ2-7	CASSYSREQYF	TGTGCCAGCAGTTACTCGAGGGAGCAGTACTTC
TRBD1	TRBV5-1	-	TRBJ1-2	CASSLGGTGGPYTF	TGCGCCAGCAGCTTGGGGGGGACAGGGGGTCCCTACACCTTC